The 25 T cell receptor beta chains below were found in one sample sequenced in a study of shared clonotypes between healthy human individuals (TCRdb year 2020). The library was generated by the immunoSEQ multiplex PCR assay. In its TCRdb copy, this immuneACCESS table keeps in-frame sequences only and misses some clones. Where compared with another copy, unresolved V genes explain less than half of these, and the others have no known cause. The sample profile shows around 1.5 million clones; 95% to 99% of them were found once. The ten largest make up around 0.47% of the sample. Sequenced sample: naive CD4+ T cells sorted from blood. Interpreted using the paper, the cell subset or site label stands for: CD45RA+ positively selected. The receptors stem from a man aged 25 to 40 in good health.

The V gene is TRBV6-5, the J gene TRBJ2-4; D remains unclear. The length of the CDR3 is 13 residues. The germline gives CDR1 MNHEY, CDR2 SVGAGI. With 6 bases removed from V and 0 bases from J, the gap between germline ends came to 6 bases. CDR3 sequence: CASRELAKNIQYF. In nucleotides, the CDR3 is TGTGCCAGCAGAGAGCTAGCCAAAAACATTCAGTACTTC.

CDR3 DNA sequence: TGTGCCAGCAGCCGCCGCGGGAGCTCCTACAATGAGCAGTTCTTC. This gives the protein CASSRRGSSYNEQFF. This chain joins TRBV11-2 and TRBJ2-1; TRBD2 matches at 7 bases. The CDR3 is 15 amino acids. In germline, CDR1 is SGHAT, CDR2 FQNNGV. V dropped 5 bases and J dropped 0; count of bases not matched to a gene: 4.

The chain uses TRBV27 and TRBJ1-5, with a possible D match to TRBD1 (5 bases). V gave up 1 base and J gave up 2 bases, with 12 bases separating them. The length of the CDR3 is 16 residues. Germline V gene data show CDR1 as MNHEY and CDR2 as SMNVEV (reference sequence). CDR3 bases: TGTGCCAGCAGTTTATGGGGGGGACGAGGCAATCAGCCCCAGCATTTT. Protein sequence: CASSLWGGRGNQPQHF.

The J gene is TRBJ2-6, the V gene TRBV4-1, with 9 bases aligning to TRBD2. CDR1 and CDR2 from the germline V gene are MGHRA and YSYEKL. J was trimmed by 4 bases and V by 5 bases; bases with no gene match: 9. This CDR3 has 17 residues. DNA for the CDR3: TGCGCCAGCAGCGTTCAAGCGGGAGGCCCCGGGGCCAACGTCCTGACTTTC. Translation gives CASSVQAGGPGANVLTF.

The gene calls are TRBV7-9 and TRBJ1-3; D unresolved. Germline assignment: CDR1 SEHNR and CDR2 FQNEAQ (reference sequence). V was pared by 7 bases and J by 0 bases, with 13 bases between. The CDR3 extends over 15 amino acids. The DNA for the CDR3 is TGTGCCAGCATCGTCCCCCGGGGCTCTGGAAACACCATATATTTT. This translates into CASIVPRGSGNTIYF. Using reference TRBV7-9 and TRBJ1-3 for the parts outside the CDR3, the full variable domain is DTGVSQNPRHKITKRGQNVTFRCDPISEHNRLYWYRQTLGQGPEFLTYFQNEAQLEKSRLLSDRFSAERPKGSFSTLEIQRTEQGDSAMYLCASIVPRGSGNTIYFGEGSWLTVV.

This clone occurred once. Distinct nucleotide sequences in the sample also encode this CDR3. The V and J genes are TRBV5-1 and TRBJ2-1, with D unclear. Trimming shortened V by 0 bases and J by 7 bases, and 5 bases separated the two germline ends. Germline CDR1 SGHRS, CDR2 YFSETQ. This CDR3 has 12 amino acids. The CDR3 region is CASSLGRNEQFF. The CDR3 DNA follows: TGCGCCAGCAGCTTGGGGCGGAATGAGCAGTTCTTC.

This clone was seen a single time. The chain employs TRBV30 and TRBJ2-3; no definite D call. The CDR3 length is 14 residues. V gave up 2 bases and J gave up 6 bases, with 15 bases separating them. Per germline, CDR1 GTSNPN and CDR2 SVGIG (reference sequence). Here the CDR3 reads CAWSRPALVDTQYF. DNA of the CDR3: TGTGCCTGGAGTAGACCTGCCTTGGTGGATACGCAGTATTTT.

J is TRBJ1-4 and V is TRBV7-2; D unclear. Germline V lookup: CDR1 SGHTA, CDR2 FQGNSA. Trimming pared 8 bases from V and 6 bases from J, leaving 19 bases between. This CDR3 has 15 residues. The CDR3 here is CASGPSQRRYEKLFF. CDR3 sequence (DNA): TGTGCCAGCGGACCCTCGCAAAGACGGTATGAAAAACTGTTTTTT.

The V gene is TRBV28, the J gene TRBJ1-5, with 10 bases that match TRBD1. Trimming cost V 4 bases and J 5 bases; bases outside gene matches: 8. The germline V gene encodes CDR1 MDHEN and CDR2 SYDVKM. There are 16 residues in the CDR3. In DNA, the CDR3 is TGTGCCAGCAGTTCCCCGGGACAGGGGATCGATCAGCCCCAGCATTTT. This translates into CASSSPGQGIDQPQHF.

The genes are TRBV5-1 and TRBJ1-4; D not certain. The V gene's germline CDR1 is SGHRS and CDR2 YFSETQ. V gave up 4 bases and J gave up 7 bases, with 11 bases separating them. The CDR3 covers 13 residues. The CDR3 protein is CASSPPYGEKLFF. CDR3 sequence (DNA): TGCGCCAGCAGCCCCCCCTACGGTGAAAAACTGTTTTTT. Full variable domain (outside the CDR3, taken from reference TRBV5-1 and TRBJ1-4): KAGVTQTPRYLIKTRGQQVTLSCSPISGHRSVSWYQQTPGQGLQFLFEYFSETQRNKGNFPGRFSGRQFSNSRSEMNVSTLELGDSALYLCASSPPYGEKLFFGSGTQLSVL.

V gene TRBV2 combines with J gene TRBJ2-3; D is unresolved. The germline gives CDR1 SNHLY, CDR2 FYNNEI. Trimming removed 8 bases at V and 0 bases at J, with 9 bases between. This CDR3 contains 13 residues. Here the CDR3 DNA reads TGTGCCAGCGTATCACCGAGCACAGATACGCAGTATTTT. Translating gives CASVSPSTDTQYF.

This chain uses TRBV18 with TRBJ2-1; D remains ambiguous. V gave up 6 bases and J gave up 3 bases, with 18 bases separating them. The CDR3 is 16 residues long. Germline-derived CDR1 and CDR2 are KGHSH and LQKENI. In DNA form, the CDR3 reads TGTGCCAGCTCGCCTCTCGGGCCTGAGGTCTACAATGAGCAGTTCTTC. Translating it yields CASSPLGPEVYNEQFF.

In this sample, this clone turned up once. The CDR3 DNA is TGTGCCAGCAGCTTTTGGGCGATCCAAGAGACCCAGTACTTC. Amino acid sequence: CASSFWAIQETQYF. V gene TRBV11-2 combines with J gene TRBJ2-5; no definite D call. The CDR3 consists of 14 residues. The germline CDR1 and CDR2 sequences are SGHAT and FQNNGV. The V and J ends lost 3 bases and 1 base respectively, with 9 bases between them. Variable domain in full (rest from reference TRBV11-2 and TRBJ2-5): EAGVAQSPRYKIIEKRQSVAFWCNPISGHATLYWYQQILGQGPKLLIQFQNNGVVDDSQLPKDRFSAERLKGVDSTLKIQPAKLEDSAVYLCASSFWAIQETQYFGPGTRLLVL.

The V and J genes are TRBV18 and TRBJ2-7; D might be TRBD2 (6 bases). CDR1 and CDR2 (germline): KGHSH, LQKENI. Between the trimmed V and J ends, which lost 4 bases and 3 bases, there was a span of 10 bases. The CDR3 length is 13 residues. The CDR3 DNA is TGTGCCAGCTCACGGAAGGAGGGCTACGAGCAGTACTTC. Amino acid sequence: CASSRKEGYEQYF.

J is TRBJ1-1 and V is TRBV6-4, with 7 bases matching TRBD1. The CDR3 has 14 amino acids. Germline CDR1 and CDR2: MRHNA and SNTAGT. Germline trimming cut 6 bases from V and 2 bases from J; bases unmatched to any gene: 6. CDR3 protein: CASRRDSLNTEAFF. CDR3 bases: TGTGCCAGCAGAAGGGACAGCCTAAACACTGAAGCTTTCTTT.

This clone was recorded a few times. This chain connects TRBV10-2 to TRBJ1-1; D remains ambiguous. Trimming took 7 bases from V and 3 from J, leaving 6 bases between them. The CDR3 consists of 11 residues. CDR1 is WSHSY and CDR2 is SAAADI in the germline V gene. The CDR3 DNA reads TGCGCCAGCAAGGAATACACTGAAGCTTTCTTT. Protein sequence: CASKEYTEAFF.

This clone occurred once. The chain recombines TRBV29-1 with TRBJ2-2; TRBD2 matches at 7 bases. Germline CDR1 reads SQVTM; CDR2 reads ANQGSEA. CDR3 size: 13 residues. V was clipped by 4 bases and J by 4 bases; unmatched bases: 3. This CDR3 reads CSVVPSGTGELFF. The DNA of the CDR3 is TGCAGCGTTGTGCCTAGCGGCACCGGGGAGCTGTTTTTT.

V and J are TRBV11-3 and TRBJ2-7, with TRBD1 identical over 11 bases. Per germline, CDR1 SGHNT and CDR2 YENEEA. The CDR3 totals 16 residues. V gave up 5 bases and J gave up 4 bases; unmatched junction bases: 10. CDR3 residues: CASSPTGGQGAYEQYF. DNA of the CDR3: TGTGCCAGCAGCCCAACCGGAGGACAGGGGGCGTACGAGCAGTACTTC.

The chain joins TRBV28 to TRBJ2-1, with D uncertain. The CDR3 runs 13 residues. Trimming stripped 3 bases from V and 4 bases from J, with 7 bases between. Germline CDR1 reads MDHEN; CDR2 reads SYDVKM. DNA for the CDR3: TGTGCCAGCAGTTTCGCGGCTTACAATGAGCAGTTCTTC. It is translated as CASSFAAYNEQFF.

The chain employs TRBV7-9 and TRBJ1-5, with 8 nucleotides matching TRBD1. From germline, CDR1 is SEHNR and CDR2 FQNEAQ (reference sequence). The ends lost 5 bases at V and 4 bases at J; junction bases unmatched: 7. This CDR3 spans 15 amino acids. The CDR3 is CASSVGQGRNQPQHF. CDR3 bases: TGTGCCAGCAGCGTCGGACAGGGAAGAAATCAGCCCCAGCATTTT.

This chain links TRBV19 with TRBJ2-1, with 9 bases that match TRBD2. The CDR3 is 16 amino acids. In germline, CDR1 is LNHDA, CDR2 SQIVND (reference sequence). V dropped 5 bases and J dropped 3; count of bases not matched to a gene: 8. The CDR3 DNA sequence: TGTGCCAGTAGTCTGGCGGGAGGGAACCACTACAATGAGCAGTTCTTC. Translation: CASSLAGGNHYNEQFF.

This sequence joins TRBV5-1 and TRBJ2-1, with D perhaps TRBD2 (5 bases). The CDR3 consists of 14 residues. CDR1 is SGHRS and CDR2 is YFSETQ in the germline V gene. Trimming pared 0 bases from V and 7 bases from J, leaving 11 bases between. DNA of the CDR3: TGCGCCAGCAGCTTGGACCTAGCAGATAATGAGCAGTTCTTC. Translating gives CASSLDLADNEQFF.

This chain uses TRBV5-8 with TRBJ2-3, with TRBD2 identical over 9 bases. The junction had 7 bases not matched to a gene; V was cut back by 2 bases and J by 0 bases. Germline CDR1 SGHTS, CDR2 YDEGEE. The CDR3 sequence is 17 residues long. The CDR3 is CASSFGLAQLSTDTQYF. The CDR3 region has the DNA TGTGCCAGCAGCTTCGGACTAGCGCAACTTAGCACAGATACGCAGTATTTT. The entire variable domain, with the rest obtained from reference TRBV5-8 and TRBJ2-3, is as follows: EAGVTQSPTHLIKTRGQQATLRCSPISGHTSVYWYQQALGLGLQFLLWYDEGEERNRGNFPPRFSGRQFPNYSSELNVNALELEDSALYLCASSFGLAQLSTDTQYFGPGTRLTVL.

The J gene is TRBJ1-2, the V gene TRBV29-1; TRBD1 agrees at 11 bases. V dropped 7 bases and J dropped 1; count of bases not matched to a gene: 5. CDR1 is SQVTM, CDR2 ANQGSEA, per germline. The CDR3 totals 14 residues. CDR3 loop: CSAAGTGGNYGYTF. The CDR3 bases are TGCAGCGCCGCCGGGACAGGGGGTAACTATGGCTACACCTTC.

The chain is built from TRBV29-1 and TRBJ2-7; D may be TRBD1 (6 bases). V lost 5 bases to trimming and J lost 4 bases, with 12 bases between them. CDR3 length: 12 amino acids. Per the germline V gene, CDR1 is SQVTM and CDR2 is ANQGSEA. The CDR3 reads CSVRRTDYEQYF. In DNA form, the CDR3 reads TGCAGCGTTCGGAGGACAGATTACGAGCAGTACTTC.